This passage covers 21 T cell receptor beta chains from one sample sequenced in a study of regulatory T cells in long-lasting Graves disease. CDR3 regions were amplified by Arm-PCR using iRepertoire HTBI primers to build TCR beta libraries. MiXCR, applied by TCRdb to the multiplex PCR reads, yields one record per CDR3 protein. Among around 430,000 distinct CDR3 sequences listed, about 20% were seen once. Noted time point: persistent/refractory GD, antithyroid drugs over 5 years with positive TRAb. From PBMCs, RNA was extracted and then used to make the TCR library. Material: peripheral blood mononuclear cells (PBMCs), obtained when the disease was refractory, from a patient treated with antithyroid drugs. These receptors originate from a female donor with Graves disease.

Concerning this clonotype itself: A much larger clone lies one base from this, so it may be a read error. The gene calls are TRBV2 and TRBJ2-5; 10 bases map to TRBD2. From germline, CDR1 is SNHLY and CDR2 FYNNEI. Germline trimming cut 6 bases from V and 1 base from J; bases unmatched to any gene: 8. This CDR3 contains 16 residues. As DNA, the CDR3 is TGTGCCAGCAGCCTCCATAGCGGGAGGCCCCAAGAGACCCAGTACTTC. Its protein product is CASSLHSGRPQETQYF. Drawing the rest from reference TRBV2 and TRBJ2-5, the complete variable domain is EPEVTQTPSHQVTQMGQEVILRCVPISNHLYFYWYRQILGQKVEFLVSFYNNEISEKSEIFDDQFSVERPDGSNFTLKIRSTKLEDSAMYFCASSLHSGRPQETQYFGPGTRLLVL.

This clonotype was detected ten times or more. This chain uses TRBV29-1 with TRBJ1-1; no reliable D call. Per the germline V gene, CDR1 is SQVTM and CDR2 is ANQGSEA. This CDR3 comprises 13 residues. The V gene lost 7 bases and the J gene lost 2 bases, with 14 bases spanning the gap. The CDR3 reads CSASLYLNTEAFF. The CDR3 DNA reads as TGCAGCGCCAGTCTCTACCTAAACACTGAAGCTTTCTTT.

Many counts were recorded for this clonotype. This chain links TRBV5-6 with TRBJ2-2, with D perhaps TRBD2 (5 bases). Germline lookup yields CDR1 SGHDT and CDR2 YYEEEE. The CDR3 has 15 amino acids. With 0 bases removed from V and 6 bases from J, the gap between germline ends came to 12 bases. In nucleotides, the CDR3 is TGTGCCAGCAGCTTGGTAGGAGGTCGCGCCGGGGAGCTGTTTTTT. Its protein is CASSLVGGRAGELFF.

J is TRBJ1-4 and V is TRBV12-3 or TRBV12-4; D is ambiguous. V was trimmed by 6 bases and J by 7 bases, leaving 18 bases between them. This CDR3 is 15 amino acids long. This chain's CDR3 is CASSPRRRMTEKLFF. DNA of the CDR3: TGTGCCAGCAGCCCCCGACGTCGGATGACTGAAAAACTGTTTTTT.

The chain joins TRBV30 to TRBJ1-4; 8 positions agree with TRBD1. This CDR3 is 14 amino acids long. After removal of 2 bases from V and 10 bases from J, the junction contained 9 bases not matched to a gene. CDR1 and CDR2 from the germline V gene are GTSNPN and SVGIG (reference sequence). The CDR3 nucleotides are TGTGCCTGGAGTTTGGACAGGGAGAACGGAAAACTGTTTTTT. It codes for CAWSLDRENGKLFF.

With regard to this clonotype: Being one base from a much bigger clone, this may be a read error. This sequence joins TRBV6-5 and TRBJ1-5; possible D gene TRBD1, 6 bases. Trimming left V 4 bases short and J 6 bases short, with 28 bases between. This CDR3 region has 19 residues. From germline, CDR1 is MNHEY and CDR2 SVGAGI. The DNA of the CDR3 is TGTGCCAGCAGTTTCTCTCCTCGGACAGATTTACCCGAGGGTCAGCCCCAGCATTTT. It codes for CASSFSPRTDLPEGQPQHF.

This clonotype was counted many times. The chain recombines TRBV28 with TRBJ2-7; no firm D call. Trimming left V 6 bases short and J 2 bases short, with 8 bases between. There are 12 residues in the CDR3. The germline V gene encodes CDR1 MDHEN and CDR2 SYDVKM. The CDR3: CASRSETYEQYF. The CDR3 coding sequence is TGTGCCAGCAGGTCGGAAACCTACGAGCAGTACTTC.

This clonotype was observed a handful of times. The chain employs TRBV5-4 and TRBJ1-2; possibly TRBD1 for D (6 bases). This CDR3 has 11 amino acids. Germline values: CDR1 SGHNT, CDR2 YYREEE (reference sequence). The V gene lost 5 bases and the J gene lost 7 bases, with 9 bases spanning the gap. CDR3: CASRAGVGYTF. The CDR3 DNA is TGTGCCAGCAGGGCAGGGGTTGGCTACACCTTC.

This rearrangement joins TRBV5-1 to TRBJ2-7; 14 bases are a match to TRBD2. Trimming cost V 4 bases and J 2 bases; bases outside gene matches: 5. The germline CDR1 and CDR2 sequences are SGHRS and YFSETQ. The CDR3 has 16 amino acids. CDR3 sequence reads: CASSPGLAGEAYEQYF. The CDR3 coding sequence is TGCGCCAGCAGCCCGGGACTAGCGGGAGAAGCCTACGAGCAGTACTTC.

The genes are TRBV30 and TRBJ1-6, with 7 bases lining up with TRBD1. With V trimmed by 3 bases and J by 7 bases, 12 bases remained unmatched. Germline lookup yields CDR1 GTSNPN and CDR2 SVGIG (reference sequence). The length of the CDR3 is 16 residues. The CDR3 is CAWSGTLAGGNSPLHF. The CDR3 region has the DNA TGTGCCTGGAGCGGGACCCTTGCAGGGGGGAATTCACCCCTCCACTTT.

The chain employs TRBV28 and TRBJ1-1, with D possibly being TRBD1 (6 bases). The CDR3 runs to 12 residues. The V end was cut by 5 bases, the J end by 6 bases, with 10 bases between. Germline-derived CDR1 and CDR2 are MDHEN and SYDVKM. The chain's CDR3 is CASSARGSEAFF. CDR3 DNA sequence: TGTGCCAGCAGTGCCAGGGGTTCTGAAGCTTTCTTT.

The chain couples TRBV30 to TRBJ1-4; D is ambiguous. Germline loops: CDR1 GTSNPN, CDR2 SVGIG (reference sequence). V was clipped by 0 bases and J by 0 bases, with 5 bases between them. The length of the CDR3 is 14 residues. The CDR3 DNA reads as TGTGCCTGGAGTGTACGTTCAACTAATGAAAAACTGTTTTTT. Translated: CAWSVRSTNEKLFF. The full variable domain, with the rest looked up from reference TRBV30 and TRBJ1-4, is SQTIHQWPATLVQPVGSPLSLECTVEGTSNPNLYWYRQAAGRGLQLLFYSVGIGQISSEVPQNLSASRPQDRQFILSSKKLLLSDSGFYLCAWSVRSTNEKLFFGSGTQLSVL.

The V and J genes are TRBV28 and TRBJ2-1; D is perhaps TRBD1 (5 bases). This CDR3 is built from 14 residues. The germline V gene encodes CDR1 MDHEN and CDR2 SYDVKM. V lost 2 bases and J lost 5, with 10 bases in between. In DNA, the CDR3 is TGTGCCAGCAGTTTAGCAGGGAAAAACAATGAGCAGTTCTTC. Its protein product is CASSLAGKNNEQFF.

This clonotype was seen ten or more times. The chain is built from TRBV11-2 and TRBJ1-2; 9 nucleotides align to TRBD1. The V and J ends lost 4 bases and 2 bases, in that order; junction bases with no gene match: 5. This CDR3 has 15 amino acids. Germline V lookup: CDR1 SGHAT, CDR2 FQNNGV. The CDR3 DNA is TGTGCCAGCAGCTCCTGGGACAGGGTCAACTATGGCTACACCTTC. It codes for CASSSWDRVNYGYTF. The full variable domain, with the rest looked up from reference TRBV11-2 and TRBJ1-2, is EAGVAQSPRYKIIEKRQSVAFWCNPISGHATLYWYQQILGQGPKLLIQFQNNGVVDDSQLPKDRFSAERLKGVDSTLKIQPAKLEDSAVYLCASSSWDRVNYGYTFGSGTRLTVV.

Many counts were recorded for this clonotype. The J gene is TRBJ2-7, the V gene TRBV15, with D possibly being TRBD1 or TRBD2 (6 bases each). Trimming left V 6 bases short and J 7 bases short, with 16 bases between. The CDR3 has 13 amino acids. Per germline, CDR1 LNHNV and CDR2 YYDKDF (reference sequence). CDR3 nucleotides: TGTGCCACCAGGGACCCGGGGGCGCGAGAGCAGTACTTC. It translates to CATRDPGAREQYF.

V is TRBV9 and J is TRBJ1-1, with D possibly TRBD1 on 5 matching bases. Trimming stripped 2 bases from V and 4 bases from J, with 9 bases between. The CDR3 consists of 13 residues. Germline V CDR1 and CDR2: SGDLS, YYNGEE. CDR3 in amino acids: CASSVLGGTEAFF. CDR3 in DNA: TGTGCCAGCAGCGTCTTGGGGGGCACTGAAGCTTTCTTT.

The chain uses TRBV6-6 and TRBJ1-4; possibly TRBD1 for D (5 bases). Germline CDR1 reads MNHNY; CDR2 reads SVGAGI (reference sequence). The CDR3 length is 14 residues. V was pared by 0 bases and J by 7 bases, with 9 bases between. The CDR3 here is CASSYSQGSEKLFF. CDR3 sequence (DNA): TGTGCCAGCAGTTACTCGCAGGGTAGTGAAAAACTGTTTTTT.

The chain has TRBV7-2 and TRBJ2-2; D is ambiguous. The germline gives CDR1 SGHTA, CDR2 FQGNSA. This CDR3 contains 15 residues. V dropped 2 bases and J dropped 6 bases, with 13 bases sitting between them. The chain's CDR3 is CASSLFRLSAGELFF. Here the CDR3 DNA reads TGTGCCAGCAGCTTATTTCGGCTGTCGGCCGGGGAGCTGTTTTTT. The variable domain in full, completed from reference TRBV7-2 and TRBJ2-2, reads GAGVSQSPSNKVTEKGKDVELRCDPISGHTALYWYRQSLGQGLEFLIYFQGNSAPDKSGLPSDRFSAERTGGSVSTLTIQRTQQEDSAVYLCASSLFRLSAGELFFGEGSRLTVL.

A single count supports this clonotype. A junction end diverges from the germline sequence, so it may reflect a read error. This chain joins TRBV6-2 or TRBV6-3 and TRBJ2-5, with TRBD2 matching over 11 bases. This CDR3 comprises 15 residues. Germline assignment: CDR1 MNHEY and CDR2 SVGEGT. In DNA form, the CDR3 reads TGTGCCAGCAGCTCTAGCGGGGGGACCCAAGGGACCCAGCACTTC. The encoded protein is CASSSSGGTQGTQHF.

This clonotype was seen repeatedly, ten times or more. The chain links TRBV7-8 to TRBJ1-5; unclear D gene. The CDR3 sequence is 16 residues long. The germline V gene has CDR1 SGHVS and CDR2 FQNEAQ. V lost 4 bases to trimming and J lost 3 bases, with 16 bases between them. The CDR3 sequence: CASSYGRTVYNQPQHF. The DNA of the CDR3 is TGTGCCAGCAGCTATGGACGGACGGTTTACAATCAGCCCCAGCATTTT.

The genes are TRBV5-1 and TRBJ1-1; D gene unclear. The V end was cut by 0 bases, the J end by 7 bases, with 13 bases between. Germline CDR1 reads SGHRS; CDR2 reads YFSETQ. CDR3 length: 14 residues. In DNA form, the CDR3 reads TGCGCCAGCAGCTTGGGGTCAAATAGCGGTGAAGCTTTCTTT. It codes for CASSLGSNSGEAFF.